A selection of T cell receptor beta chains follows, all from one sample in a study of Ad26.COV2.S vaccination and SARS-CoV-2 variants. Clones were sequenced by immunoSEQ multiplex PCR, and TCRdb holds only the in-frame ones, with some missing. Among 350,000 to 450,000 clones, roughly 85% were seen once, and the ten largest hold 2.5% to 3.5%. This material consisted of peripheral blood, taken in a trial of Ad26.COV2.S vaccine versus placebo. All receptors derive from a person between 18 and 65 years old who received the Ad26.COV2.S COVID-19 vaccine or a placebo. CDR3s include the opening cysteine and the closing phenylalanine or tryptophan. Each record gives: CDR3 length, clone size, D gene, J gene, V gene, CDR3 protein, CDR3 DNA. D genes are given only for firm matches. Clone size is not always given. Where it is, it says once, few, many or a class for expanded clones.

18	.	.	TRBJ2-2	TRBV13	CASSLRIKTRGGLGELFF	TGTGCCAGCAGCTTACGAATCAAAACGAGGGGGGGCCTCGGGGAGCTGTTTTTT
15	.	TRBD2	TRBJ2-7	TRBV4-3	CASSQGTSGDYEQYF	TGCGCCAGCAGCCAAGGGACTAGCGGAGACTACGAGCAGTACTTC
15	few	.	TRBJ2-3	TRBV25-1	CASSATGTLSDTQYF	TGTGCCAGCAGTGCCACCGGGACACTATCAGATACGCAGTATTTT
13	.	.	TRBJ2-5	TRBV11-3	CASSLDGEETQYF	TGTGCCAGCAGCTTAGATGGGGAGGAGACCCAGTACTTC
15	.	TRBD2	TRBJ2-7	TRBV6-6	CASRGLASGSYEQYF	TGTGCCAGCAGGGGACTAGCCTCAGGGTCTTACGAGCAGTACTTC
14	.	.	TRBJ1-2	TRBV7-9	CASSSPAGNYGYTF	TGTGCCAGCAGCTCCCCGGCAGGAAACTATGGCTACACCTTC
16	.	TRBD2	TRBJ2-2	TRBV28	CASSPILAGVAGELFF	TGTGCCAGCAGTCCAATTCTAGCGGGAGTCGCCGGGGAGCTGTTTTTT
15	.	TRBD2	TRBJ2-1	TRBV6-2/TRBV6-3	CASSYSGLAYNEQFF	TGTGCCAGCAGTTACTCGGGACTAGCATACAATGAGCAGTTCTTC
14	once	TRBD2	TRBJ2-3	TRBV5-1	CASSRSGGKDTQYF	TGCGCCAGCAGCAGATCGGGGGGTAAAGATACGCAGTATTTT
16	.	.	TRBJ1-6	TRBV4-3	CASSQDLPGASSPLHF	TGCGCCAGCAGCCAAGATCTACCAGGGGCAAGTTCACCCCTCCACTTT
14	.	TRBD1	TRBJ1-2	TRBV7-8	CASSLVGTEAPRYF	TGTGCCAGCAGCTTAGTTGGGACAGAGGCACCAAGATACTTC
14	.	.	TRBJ2-5	TRBV5-4	CASSRGGIRETQYF	TGTGCCAGCAGCCGGGGCGGGATACGAGAGACCCAGTACTTC
16	.	.	TRBJ2-5	TRBV7-6	CASSIYREAGKETQYF	TGTGCCAGCAGCATATATCGAGAGGCAGGGAAAGAGACCCAGTACTTC
16	once	.	TRBJ2-1	TRBV6-6	CASSYRSPSSYNEQFF	TGTGCCAGCAGTTATAGGTCCCCGAGCTCCTACAATGAGCAGTTCTTC
13	.	.	TRBJ2-7	TRBV19	CASSRAQPSQQYF	TGTGCCAGTAGTAGGGCCCAACCTTCCCAGCAGTACTTC
14	once	TRBD1	TRBJ2-2	TRBV18	CASSPGTATGELFF	TGTGCCAGCTCACCAGGGACAGCCACCGGGGAGCTGTTTTTT
14	.	.	TRBJ2-7	TRBV7-9	CASSPNRVDFEQYF	TGTGCCAGCAGCCCGAACAGGGTTGACTTCGAGCAGTACTTC
17	.	TRBD2	TRBJ2-5	TRBV10-3	CAISDPAGLAGQETQYF	TGTGCCATCAGTGACCCCGCGGGACTAGCGGGCCAAGAGACCCAGTACTTC
16	.	TRBD1	TRBJ1-6	TRBV28	CASSPHRGPGNSPLHF	TGTGCCAGCAGTCCTCACAGGGGGCCCGGGAATTCACCCCTCCACTTT
15	.	TRBD1	TRBJ2-7	TRBV19	CASSYRQGGSYEQYF	TGTGCCAGTAGTTACAGACAGGGGGGCTCCTACGAGCAGTACTTC
16	.	TRBD1	TRBJ1-4	TRBV11-2	CASSLAVGDRGGKLFF	TGTGCCAGCAGCTTAGCGGTTGGGGACAGGGGCGGAAAACTGTTTTTT
13	.	.	TRBJ2-7	TRBV13	CASSLGRAYEQYF	TGTGCCAGCAGCTTAGGTCGCGCATACGAGCAGTACTTC
14	.	.	TRBJ2-7	TRBV27	CASSFGSAGSEQYF	TGTGCCAGCAGTTTCGGATCCGCGGGGAGCGAGCAGTACTTC
15	once	TRBD1	TRBJ2-7	TRBV7-8	CASSTTGGSPYEQYF	TGTGCCAGCAGCACAACAGGGGGCTCGCCCTACGAGCAGTACTTC
15	.	.	TRBJ1-2	TRBV5-4	CASSSRGRDHYGYTF	TGTGCCAGCAGCTCACGGGGTCGGGACCACTATGGCTACACCTTC
15	.	.	TRBJ1-1	TRBV28	CASSLLSGAGTEAFF	TGTGCCAGCAGTCTTCTATCGGGGGCTGGCACTGAAGCTTTCTTT
15	once	.	TRBJ2-7	TRBV3-1/TRBV3-2	CASSRSEGRPYEQYF	TGTGCCAGCAGCCGCTCCGAAGGCAGACCCTACGAGCAGTACTTC
14	few	.	TRBJ2-2	TRBV5-1	CASSPGQNTGELFF	TGCGCCAGCAGCCCGGGACAGAACACCGGGGAGCTGTTTTTT
15	.	TRBD1	TRBJ1-6	TRBV10-3	CAIRGQGVYNSPLHF	TGTGCCATCAGGGGACAGGGGGTCTATAATTCACCCCTCCACTTT
14	.	TRBD1	TRBJ2-7	TRBV19	CASKPGQGIYEQYF	TGTGCCAGCAAACCGGGACAGGGGATCTACGAGCAGTACTTC
13	few	.	TRBJ2-1	TRBV27	CASSVGTTASQFF	TGTGCCAGCAGTGTGGGGACCACAGCCTCACAGTTCTTC
15	.	.	TRBJ1-1	TRBV5-1	CASSLSSQRNTEAFF	TGCGCCAGCAGCTTGAGTTCACAGCGGAACACTGAAGCTTTCTTT
15	.	.	TRBJ2-1	TRBV5-1	CASSFGASSYNEQFF	TGCGCCAGCAGCTTCGGGGCGAGCTCCTACAATGAGCAGTTCTTC
14	.	TRBD2	TRBJ2-7	TRBV18	CASSPKREDYEQYF	TGTGCCAGCTCACCAAAGCGGGAGGACTACGAGCAGTACTTC
16	once	.	TRBJ1-1	TRBV5-4	CASSSRQAGMNTEAFF	TGTGCCAGCAGCAGCAGACAAGCTGGGATGAACACTGAAGCTTTCTTT
15	.	.	TRBJ2-7	TRBV3-1/TRBV3-2	CASSQDSWSLYEQYF	TGTGCCAGCAGCCAAGATTCGTGGAGCCTCTACGAGCAGTACTTC
15	.	TRBD2	TRBJ2-3	TRBV2	CASSEERGPGDTQYF	TGTGCCAGCAGTGAAGAGCGGGGGCCGGGAGATACGCAGTATTTT
15	.	TRBD1	TRBJ1-4	TRBV11-2	CASSLQGQSNEKLFF	TGTGCCAGCAGCTTACAGGGACAGTCTAATGAAAAACTGTTTTTT
14	few	.	TRBJ1-2	TRBV7-9	CASSTRQEFYGYTF	TGTGCCAGCAGCACACGACAGGAATTCTATGGCTACACCTTC
11	.	.	TRBJ2-7	TRBV28	CASSLLYEQYF	TGTGCCAGCAGTTTACTGTACGAGCAGTACTTC
13	.	.	TRBJ2-2	TRBV5-6	CASTRGTWGELFF	TGTGCCAGCACCCGTGGAACATGGGGGGAGCTGTTTTTT
18	.	TRBD2	TRBJ2-5	TRBV11-2	CASSDRRLAGGPRETQYF	TGTGCCAGCAGCGATAGAAGACTAGCGGGAGGGCCCCGGGAGACCCAGTACTTC
14	few	TRBD1	TRBJ1-2	TRBV28	CASRRDRVDYGYTF	TGTGCCAGCAGAAGGGACAGGGTGGACTATGGCTACACCTTC
13	.	.	TRBJ1-5	TRBV29-1	CSVAPESNQPQHF	TGCAGCGTTGCCCCGGAAAGCAATCAGCCCCAGCATTTT
15	.	TRBD1	TRBJ1-2	TRBV6-5	CASSTSRTGDYGYTF	TGTGCCAGCAGTACCTCGAGGACAGGGGACTATGGCTACACCTTC
14	.	.	TRBJ1-5	TRBV27	CASSLLGRNQPQHF	TGTGCCAGCAGTTTATTAGGGCGCAATCAGCCCCAGCATTTT
12	once	.	TRBJ2-7	TRBV10-2	CASKIRGHEQYF	TGCGCCAGCAAGATAAGGGGCCACGAGCAGTACTTC
16	.	.	TRBJ2-2	TRBV11-2	CASSFWMATETGELFF	TGTGCCAGCAGCTTTTGGATGGCAACAGAGACCGGGGAGCTGTTTTTT
14	.	.	TRBJ2-2	TRBV19	CASSIDGEPGELFF	TGTGCCAGTAGTATCGACGGGGAGCCCGGGGAGCTGTTTTTT
14	.	.	TRBJ2-7	TRBV7-2	CASSVGSLSYEQYF	TGTGCCAGCAGCGTAGGGAGCCTCTCCTACGAGCAGTACTTC
13	.	.	TRBJ2-7	TRBV3-1/TRBV3-2	CASSPDRSHEQYF	TGTGCCAGCAGTCCTGACAGGTCCCACGAGCAGTACTTC
13	.	.	TRBJ2-2	TRBV6-5	CASSHSSTGELFF	TGTGCCAGCAGCCACAGTAGTACCGGGGAGCTGTTTTTT
17	.	.	TRBJ2-1	TRBV28	CASSLSPSTGSYNEQFF	TGTGCCAGCAGTTTATCTCCTAGCACCGGCTCCTACAATGAGCAGTTCTTC
13	few	.	TRBJ1-1	TRBV5-1	CASSLVVGTGAFF	TGCGCCAGCAGCTTGGTGGTGGGAACAGGAGCTTTCTTT
13	.	.	TRBJ2-5	TRBV7-9	CASSLAAEETQYF	TGTGCCAGCAGCTTAGCGGCGGAAGAGACCCAGTACTTC